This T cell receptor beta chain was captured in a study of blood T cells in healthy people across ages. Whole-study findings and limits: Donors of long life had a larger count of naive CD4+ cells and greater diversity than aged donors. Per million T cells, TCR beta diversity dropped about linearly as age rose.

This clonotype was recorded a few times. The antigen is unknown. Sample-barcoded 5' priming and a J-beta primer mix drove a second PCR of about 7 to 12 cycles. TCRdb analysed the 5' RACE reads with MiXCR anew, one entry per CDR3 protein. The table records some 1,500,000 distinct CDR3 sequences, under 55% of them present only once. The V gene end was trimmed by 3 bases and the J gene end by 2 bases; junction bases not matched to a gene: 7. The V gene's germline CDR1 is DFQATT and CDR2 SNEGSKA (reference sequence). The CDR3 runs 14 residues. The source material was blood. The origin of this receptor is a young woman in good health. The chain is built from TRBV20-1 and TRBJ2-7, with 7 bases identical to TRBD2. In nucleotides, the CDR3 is TGCAGTGCTAGGAGTGCGGGAGAGGCCTACGAGCAGTACTTC. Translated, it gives CSARSAGEAYEQYF.